This T cell receptor beta chain was retrieved from a study of T cells in women clearing cervical HPV infection. Study-wide background: Control women cleared a single incident HPV16 infection within 12 months. For cases, blood was sampled a median about 140 days after lesion detection, interquartile range about 90 to 200 days. Controls gave blood once infection was undetectable; cases at lesion identification.

immunoSEQ multiplex PCR used an average of roughly 1,100 ng genomic DNA. Repertoires were generated with immunoSEQ multiplex PCR, while TCRdb's copy carries only in-frame clones and drops some. The sample totals some 41,000 clones. On this clone itself: The CDR3 end falls 3 residues outside the read, so it is completed with the germline J gene.

This CDR3 is built from 15 residues. CDR1 is SGHRS and CDR2 is YFSETQ in the germline V gene. Sequencing was done on a sample of blood buffy coat. J is TRBJ1-2 and V is TRBV5-1; D ambiguous. The sequence came from a woman between 18 and 70 years old with a cervical HPV16 infection that either progressed to CIN3+ or cleared (not recorded which). The covered CDR3 bases are TGCGCCAGCAGCCCCCACAGCGACTACACAGATACC. Protein sequence: CASSPHSDYTDT. The whole CDR3 protein reads CASSPHSDYTDTYTF.